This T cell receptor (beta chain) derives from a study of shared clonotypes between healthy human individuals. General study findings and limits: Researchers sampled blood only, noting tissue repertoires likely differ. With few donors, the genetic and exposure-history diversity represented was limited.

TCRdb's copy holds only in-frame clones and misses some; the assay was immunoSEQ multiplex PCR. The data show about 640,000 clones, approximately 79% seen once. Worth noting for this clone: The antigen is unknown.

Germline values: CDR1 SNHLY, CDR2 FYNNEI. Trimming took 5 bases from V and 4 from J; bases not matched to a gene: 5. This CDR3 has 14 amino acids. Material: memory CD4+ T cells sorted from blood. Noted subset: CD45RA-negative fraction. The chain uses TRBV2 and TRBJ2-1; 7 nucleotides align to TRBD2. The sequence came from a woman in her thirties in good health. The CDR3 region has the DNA TGTGCCAGCAGTCGGGAGGAGGCGTACAATGAGCAGTTCTTC. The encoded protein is CASSREEAYNEQFF.